This is a list of T cell receptor beta chains from one sample in a study of cytomegalovirus exposure and HLA in healthy donors. Clones were sequenced by immunoSEQ multiplex PCR, and TCRdb holds only the in-frame ones, with some missing. Here the sample spans over 85,000 clones, approximately 71% being singletons. The sequenced material came from PBMCs. The receptors were sampled from a male donor in good health and CMV-seropositive. Each CDR3 is given with its conserved first and last residue. The size of a clone is reported for some rows only, either as once, few or many, or as a class for expanded clones.

v_gene	j_gene	abundance	CDR3aa
TRBV18	TRBJ2-6	.	CASSQGPSGANVLTF
TRBV5-4	TRBJ1-4	.	CASSLRGQGNEKLFF
TRBV5-6	TRBJ2-2	few	CASRRGFNTGELFF
TRBV4-2	TRBJ2-5	.	CASKPGLGQGETQYF
TRBV29-1	TRBJ2-1	.	CSVEDTPSGRVRDEQFF
TRBV7-3	TRBJ2-2	.	CASSPRSGLAGSGGELFF
TRBV21-1	TRBJ2-2	.	CASSKGAHVVRELFF
TRBV6-6	TRBJ2-3	.	CASKDDYRPPPDTQYF
TRBV6-5	TRBJ1-2	.	CASSLQGLDGYTF
TRBV28	TRBJ2-7	few	CASSRGGQIYEQYF
TRBV6-5	TRBJ2-7	.	CASSYSRTGSTQQYF
TRBV28	TRBJ2-7	.	CASAPDRWFYEQYF
TRBV7-2	TRBJ2-6	.	CASSAPGRARSGANVLTF
TRBV18	TRBJ2-5	.	CASSPGTSRAETQYF
TRBV6-1	TRBJ1-1	.	CASSLGTGSAFF
TRBV10-3	TRBJ1-2	.	CAISDDLPRQGKGANYGYTF
TRBV27	TRBJ1-1	few	CASATSVEAFF
TRBV2	TRBJ2-3	few	CASKAGEATDTQYF
TRBV5-4	TRBJ2-5	.	CASSLELAGRETQYF
TRBV11-2	TRBJ2-5	.	CASRGTSSYQETQYF
TRBV5-8	TRBJ2-3	.	CASSRLTGAFTDTQYF
TRBV7-9	TRBJ1-1	.	CASSLAGATEAFF
TRBV2	TRBJ1-1	.	CASSAFRTGNTEAFF
TRBV6-5	TRBJ1-5	.	CASSSTGSEPQHF
TRBV9	TRBJ1-3	.	CASSGDRFSSGNTIYF
TRBV7-2	TRBJ2-3	.	CASSLDNSPSTDTQYF
TRBV7-8	.	.	CASSLEGGSDYEQYF
TRBV9	TRBJ2-2	.	CASSPVPTSGSSGELFF
TRBV4-1	TRBJ2-3	few	CASSQNRDSTQYF
TRBV6-4	TRBJ2-7	once	CASSDSGHRLYEQYF
TRBV7-9	TRBJ1-1	.	CASSFPGQNTEAFF
TRBV4-3	TRBJ2-5	.	CASSRVLGQQETQYF
TRBV7-2	TRBJ1-2	.	CASRPGLLINYGYTF
TRBV7-2	TRBJ2-7	.	CASSLMDRNYEQYF
TRBV19	TRBJ2-1	.	CASRRTSSIYNEQFF
TRBV18	TRBJ2-2	.	CASSPVRGNTGELFF
TRBV9	.	.	CASSVAAGGYEQYF
TRBV7-7	TRBJ1-1	few	CASSPTGGRTEAFF
TRBV27	TRBJ2-4	.	CASSSVNQNIQYF
TRBV9	TRBJ2-3	once	CASSRIGQGSTDTQYF
TRBV5-4	TRBJ2-5	.	CASSSGGLQETQYF
TRBV2	TRBJ1-1	.	CASTVQGATEAFF
TRBV7-3	TRBJ2-1	.	CASSLMSRTSVLYNEQFF
TRBV27	TRBJ2-2	.	CASSFGGGGELFF
TRBV19	TRBJ1-5	.	CASSRGPSISNQPQHF